This T cell receptor beta chain comes out of a study of identifying expanded T cells in peripheral blood. Whole-study findings and limits: Across healthy donors, higher total template counts meant significantly greater approximately two-week count variance.

On this clone: Its specificity is not known.

The table came from immunoSEQ multiplex PCR; TCRdb's copy has only in-frame clones and leaves some out. The data hold about 120,000 clones, with more than 80% observed a single time. Germline V lookup: CDR1 SGHTA, CDR2 FQGNSA. This CDR3 has 15 amino acids. The junction had 6 bases not matched to a gene; V was cut back by 4 bases and J by 2 bases. This TCR was sampled from a person aged 18-69 years in good health. J is TRBJ2-5 and V is TRBV7-2, with TRBD2 identical over 8 bases. Sequencing was done on a sample of blood. The CDR3, as DNA: TGTGCCAGCAGCTCCACGGGGGGGCGGCAAGAGACCCAGTACTTC. Translating gives CASSSTGGRQETQYF.